These 30 T cell receptor beta chains came from one sample sequenced in a study of PD-1 blockade in classical Hodgkin lymphoma (dated by TCRdb to the early 2020s). The method behind the library was the immunoSEQ multiplex PCR assay. What TCRdb holds here is the immuneACCESS table cut down to in-frame rearrangements. Part of the clones is not present; checked against another copy, under half of the missing clones reflect an unresolved V gene, and the others are unexplained. The sample contains about 60,000 clones, around nine tenths of them found a single time. Around 8% of the sample rests with the top ten. According to the study, the label for this sample's time point signals: cycle 4 day 1 (C4D1), after 6 weeks of nivolumab. All trial patients had relapsed after autologous stem cell transplantation, with cohorts A, B and C differing in prior brentuximab vedotin exposure. Sequences were derived from peripheral blood mononuclear cells (PBMCs), sampled before the fourth cycle of nivolumab. The receptors derive from a human donor with classical Hodgkin lymphoma.

The chain is built from TRBV6-5 and TRBJ2-2; no reliable D call. V was cut by 2 bases and J by 6 bases, with 7 bases left in between. CDR1 is MNHEY, CDR2 SVGAGI, per germline. The CDR3 loop spans 13 amino acids. The CDR3 protein is CASSYVSSGELFF. The CDR3, as DNA: TGTGCCAGCAGTTACGTCTCATCCGGGGAGCTGTTTTTT.

The sample holds a few counts of this clone. This chain uses TRBV6-1 with TRBJ1-5; TRBD1 aligns across 10 bases. CDR3 size: 15 residues. The V and J ends lost 4 bases and 7 bases, in that order; junction bases with no gene match: 7. Germline CDR1 is MNHNS and CDR2 is SASEGT. The CDR3 loop reads CASSGTTGGGQPQHF. The DNA for the CDR3 is TGTGCCAGCAGTGGAACGACAGGGGGCGGGCAGCCCCAGCATTTT.

This chain links TRBV6-1 with TRBJ1-5, with D possibly being TRBD1 (5 bases). Germline V lookup: CDR1 MNHNS, CDR2 SASEGT. The V end lost 2 bases, the J end lost 3 bases, and 23 bases lay between the germline ends. The CDR3 is made up of 19 amino acids. CDR3 amino acids: CASSEQPNDSGLNNQPQHF. The CDR3 nucleotides are TGTGCCAGCAGTGAACAACCAAACGACAGTGGACTTAACAATCAGCCCCAGCATTTT.

The DNA of the CDR3 is TGTGCCAGCAGCCACAATAATTCACCCCTCCACTTT. Its translation: CASSHNNSPLHF. This rearrangement joins TRBV14 to TRBJ1-6, with D uncertain. This CDR3 has 12 amino acids. V lost 3 bases, J lost 5 bases, and 2 bases lay in between. Germline-derived CDR1 and CDR2 are SGHDN and FVKESK.

The chain combines TRBV5-6 with TRBJ2-3; weak D call: TRBD1 (5 bases). Germline V gives CDR1 SGHDT, CDR2 YYEEEE. V was pared by 5 bases and J by 2 bases, with 15 bases between. CDR3 length: 15 amino acids. CDR3 sequence: CASRPQQGSTDTQYF. For the CDR3, the DNA is TGTGCCAGCAGACCCCAGCAGGGCTCCACAGATACGCAGTATTTT.

The chain is built from TRBV7-9 and TRBJ2-3; 7 bases are shared with TRBD1. The CDR3 is made up of 16 amino acids. Trimming removed 5 bases from V and 2 bases from J; junction bases left unmatched: 10. Germline CDR1 and CDR2: SEHNR and FQNEAQ (reference sequence). The CDR3 sequence is CASSPATGIVTDTQYF. CDR3 bases: TGTGCCAGCAGCCCGGCGACAGGGATCGTCACAGATACGCAGTATTTT.

The rearrangement uses TRBV7-2 and TRBJ1-2, with TRBD1 as a possible D gene (5 bases). Trimming shortened V by 5 bases and J by 4 bases, and 14 bases separated the two germline ends. In germline, CDR1 is SGHTA, CDR2 FQGNSA. The CDR3 sequence is 14 residues long. In nucleotides, the CDR3 is TGTGCCAGCAGCCCCGGGGGGTCAGCCTATGGCTACACCTTC. Its protein product is CASSPGGSAYGYTF.

The V gene is TRBV27, the J gene TRBJ1-5, with no clear D. CDR3 length: 15 amino acids. CDR1 is MNHEY and CDR2 is SMNVEV in the germline V gene (reference sequence). Trimming cost V 6 bases and J 0 bases, with 12 bases left between them. CDR3 nucleotides: TGTGCCAGCAGGAACCTTCACGATAGCAATCAGCCCCAGCATTTT. Translated: CASRNLHDSNQPQHF.

The chain employs TRBV28 and TRBJ2-7; D remains unclear. The germline V gene encodes CDR1 MDHEN and CDR2 SYDVKM. The CDR3 runs to 15 residues. The V and J ends lost 5 bases and 2 bases respectively, with 16 bases between them. CDR3 amino acids: CASSRATLGPYEQYF. The CDR3 DNA sequence: TGTGCCAGCAGTAGGGCGACTTTAGGGCCCTACGAGCAGTACTTC.

The chain carries TRBV27 and TRBJ1-3; no firm D call. The germline V and J ends were trimmed by 5 bases and 0 bases, with 14 bases remaining between them. The V gene's germline CDR1 is MNHEY and CDR2 SMNVEV (reference sequence). This CDR3 comprises 16 residues. CDR3 region: CASSTLEGLSGNTIYF. DNA for the CDR3: TGTGCCAGCAGTACCCTTGAGGGCCTCTCTGGAAACACCATATATTTT.

This rearrangement joins TRBV27 to TRBJ2-7, with D perhaps matching TRBD2 (5 bases). Trimming pared 5 bases from V and 3 bases from J, leaving 14 bases between. This CDR3 region has 14 residues. Germline V CDR1 and CDR2: MNHEY, SMNVEV (reference sequence). The DNA for the CDR3 is TGTGCCAGCAGTCGGACTGTGGGGTTCTACGAGCAGTACTTC. It specifies CASSRTVGFYEQYF.

This CDR3 reads CASSRRLAGTQETQYF. The CDR3 DNA is TGTGCCAGCAGCAGGAGACTAGCGGGAACCCAAGAGACCCAGTACTTC. The chain has TRBV7-2 and TRBJ2-5; TRBD2 matches 11 bases. Trimming removed 5 bases from V and 1 base from J; junction bases left unmatched: 6. Germline CDR1 is SGHTA and CDR2 is FQGNSA. The CDR3 is 16 amino acids.

The chain joins TRBV7-9 to TRBJ2-7; either TRBD1 or TRBD2 may supply D (5 bases each). In germline, CDR1 is SEHNR, CDR2 FQNEAQ (reference sequence). The CDR3 totals 17 residues. Trimming pared 3 bases from V and 4 bases from J, leaving 22 bases between. CDR3 DNA: TGTGCCAGCAGCTTTTTAGAGGGAATTGGGGCCGGGTACGAGCAGTACTTC. Protein product: CASSFLEGIGAGYEQYF.

The chain joins TRBV10-3 to TRBJ2-7, with D perhaps being TRBD1 or TRBD2 (5 bases each). Germline lookup yields CDR1 ENHRY and CDR2 SYGVKD. Trimming removed 5 bases from V and 12 bases from J, with 20 bases in between. The length of the CDR3 is 13 residues. The CDR3 nucleotides are TGTGCCATCAGTCCGACGGGGCCCCAGTCGCGGTACTTC. This codes for CAISPTGPQSRYF.

The genes are TRBV4-1 and TRBJ1-5; 8 nucleotides align to TRBD1. Germline lookup yields CDR1 MGHRA and CDR2 YSYEKL. This CDR3 spans 18 amino acids. V was pared by 0 bases and J by 9 bases, with 16 bases of the junction left unmatched. As DNA, the CDR3 is TGCGCCAGCAGCCAAGATTCTCACAGGGGGGTAGAGATCATGCCCCAGCATTTT. Protein sequence: CASSQDSHRGVEIMPQHF.

The chain links TRBV2 to TRBJ1-2; D call uncertain. V shed 2 bases and J shed 8 bases, with 12 bases lying between them. The germline CDR1 and CDR2 sequences are SNHLY and FYNNEI. The CDR3 is made up of 13 amino acids. The CDR3 loop is CASSEIWDQGYTF. CDR3 nucleotides: TGTGCCAGCAGTGAAATCTGGGATCAAGGCTACACCTTC.

This clone was seen only once. The V gene is TRBV7-9, the J gene TRBJ2-7, with a possible D match to TRBD2 (6 bases). CDR1 and CDR2 (germline): SEHNR, FQNEAQ (reference sequence). The CDR3 spans 15 residues. The germline V and J ends were trimmed by 3 bases and 2 bases, with 14 bases remaining between them. The CDR3 region has the DNA TGTGCCAGCAGCTTCGGGCTAGCGTCCCCCTACGAGCAGTACTTC. This translates into CASSFGLASPYEQYF.

This chain connects TRBV7-6 to TRBJ2-1; D is perhaps TRBD2 (5 bases). Per the germline V gene, CDR1 is SGHVS and CDR2 is FNYEAQ. This CDR3 is 15 amino acids long. V was pared by 1 base and J by 10 bases, with 17 bases between. The CDR3 DNA is TGTGCCAGCAGCTTAGAAAAGAGGAGGAGCCACGAGCAGTTCTTC. Encoded protein: CASSLEKRRSHEQFF.

The chain links TRBV5-5 to TRBJ1-5; D gene uncertain. Germline V gene lookup returns CDR1 SGHKS and CDR2 YYEKEE (reference sequence). V was trimmed by 0 bases and J by 4 bases, leaving 20 bases between them. This CDR3 comprises 18 residues. The CDR3 DNA is TGTGCCAGCAGCTTGGCCTTTTCACCCCGGGGAAGGAATCAGCCCCAGCATTTT. Its protein product is CASSLAFSPRGRNQPQHF.

The chain is built from TRBV27 and TRBJ2-5; 11 nucleotides line up with TRBD2. With V trimmed by 4 bases and J by 4 bases, 2 bases remained unmatched. Per germline, CDR1 MNHEY and CDR2 SMNVEV (reference sequence). This CDR3 has 14 amino acids. CDR3 region: CASSSLAGGETQYF. The CDR3 coding sequence is TGTGCCAGCAGTTCCCTAGCGGGAGGAGAGACCCAGTACTTC.

The chain combines TRBV6-5 with TRBJ2-3; 8 bases agree with TRBD2. CDR3 length equals 14 residues. Per germline, CDR1 MNHEY and CDR2 SVGAGI. V shed 4 bases, J shed 2 bases, and the junction held 2 bases outside the gene matches. CDR3 DNA: TGTGCCAGCAGTTCTAGCGGGTTCACAGATACGCAGTATTTT. Its protein is CASSSSGFTDTQYF.

The chain carries TRBV14 and TRBJ2-5; the D gene is possibly TRBD2 (5 bases). CDR3 length equals 15 residues. V lost 4 bases and J 6 bases, leaving 18 bases between the germline ends. From germline, CDR1 is SGHDN and CDR2 FVKESK. In DNA, the CDR3 is TGTGCCAGCAGCCTCCGGGGTAGGGTTGAGAAGACCCAGTACTTC. Translating it yields CASSLRGRVEKTQYF. The whole variable domain, remainder taken from reference TRBV14 and TRBJ2-5, is EAGVTQFPSHSVIEKGQTVTLRCDPISGHDNLYWYRRVMGKEIKFLLHFVKESKQDESGMPNNRFLAERTGGTYSTLKVQPAELEDSGVYFCASSLRGRVEKTQYFGPGTRLLVL.

The rearrangement joins TRBV10-3 to TRBJ2-5; D might be TRBD1 (6 bases). Trimming shortened V by 7 bases and J by 2 bases, and 11 bases separated the two germline ends. The germline CDR1 and CDR2 sequences are ENHRY and SYGVKD. This CDR3 contains 13 residues. The CDR3 coding sequence is TGTGCCATCAAAAGTGACAGGCAAGAGACCCAGTACTTC. It specifies CAIKSDRQETQYF.

The chain employs TRBV6-5 and TRBJ1-5, with D unclear. Trimming stripped 6 bases from V and 3 bases from J, with 9 bases between. Germline V gives CDR1 MNHEY, CDR2 SVGAGI. This CDR3 is built from 13 residues. The CDR3 sequence: CASSGELNQPQHF. DNA of the CDR3: TGTGCCAGCAGCGGCGAACTCAATCAGCCCCAGCATTTT.

Only one count was recorded for this clone. The chain is built from TRBV6-1 and TRBJ1-5; possibly TRBD1 for D (6 bases). Germline CDR1 reads MNHNS; CDR2 reads SASEGT. V lost 4 bases and J 5 bases, leaving 6 bases between the germline ends. The CDR3 length is 12 residues. The CDR3 DNA follows: TGTGCCAGCAGTGCAGGGGATCAGCCCCAGCATTTT. It encodes CASSAGDQPQHF.

In its sample, this clone was seen once. The chain carries TRBV7-8 and TRBJ1-2, with no clear D. CDR1 is SGHVS and CDR2 is FQNEAQ in the germline V gene. V lost 0 bases to trimming and J lost 2 bases, with 10 bases between them. CDR3 length equals 15 residues. The CDR3 region has the DNA TGTGCCAGCAGCTTAGCTGGCACAGCAAACTATGGCTACACCTTC. This encodes CASSLAGTANYGYTF. The full variable domain, in which reference TRBV7-8 and TRBJ1-2 provide the parts outside the CDR3, is GAGVSQSPRYKVAKRGQDVALRCDPISGHVSLFWYQQALGQGPEFLTYFQNEAQLDKSGLPSDRFFAERPEGSVSTLKIQRTQQEDSAVYLCASSLAGTANYGYTFGSGTRLTVV.

The J gene is TRBJ2-7, the V gene TRBV4-2, with D perhaps matching TRBD2 (5 bases). CDR3 length: 14 amino acids. Trimming left V 1 base short and J 3 bases short, with 10 bases between. Germline V gene lookup returns CDR1 LGHNA and CDR2 YNFKEQ. The CDR3 bases are TGTGCCAGCAGCCAAGGCCCCGGGAACTACGAGCAGTACTTC. Protein product: CASSQGPGNYEQYF.

The chain is built from TRBV28 and TRBJ1-3; D gene uncertain. Germline loops: CDR1 MDHEN, CDR2 SYDVKM. The CDR3 consists of 15 residues. Trimming stripped 5 bases from V and 0 bases from J, with 11 bases between. This CDR3 reads CASSPLGYSGNTIYF. The CDR3 bases are TGTGCCAGCAGTCCCCTGGGTTACTCTGGAAACACCATATATTTT.

J is TRBJ2-4 and V is TRBV5-1; weak D call: TRBD2 (5 bases). This CDR3 has 15 amino acids. V dropped 0 bases and J dropped 8 bases, with 15 bases sitting between them. Germline-derived CDR1 and CDR2 are SGHRS and YFSETQ. CDR3 amino acids: CASSLDIATRDIQYF. The DNA for the CDR3 is TGCGCCAGCAGCTTGGATATAGCTACGAGGGACATTCAGTACTTC.

The gene calls are TRBV15 and TRBJ1-5; D uncertain. V lost 4 bases to trimming and J lost 1 base, with 11 bases between them. CDR3 length equals 15 residues. Germline-derived CDR1 and CDR2 are LNHNV and YYDKDF (reference sequence). The CDR3 loop reads CATSKDGKSNQPQHF. The CDR3 coding sequence is TGTGCCACCAGCAAAGACGGGAAAAGCAATCAGCCCCAGCATTTT.